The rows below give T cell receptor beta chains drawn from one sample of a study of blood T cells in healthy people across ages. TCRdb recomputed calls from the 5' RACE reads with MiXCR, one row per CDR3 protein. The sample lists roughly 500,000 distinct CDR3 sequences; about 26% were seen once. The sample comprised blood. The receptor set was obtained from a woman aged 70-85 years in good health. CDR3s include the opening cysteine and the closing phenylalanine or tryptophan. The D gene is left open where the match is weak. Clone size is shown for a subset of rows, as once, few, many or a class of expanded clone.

DNA: TGCGCCAGCAGCCAATACTACCGTTCTATCACAGATACGCAGTATTTT
CDR3: CASSQYYRSITDTQYF
J: TRBJ2-3
V: TRBV4-1
D: NA
size: NA

DNA: TGTGCCAGCAGTGCATCACCGGGGGCCACTGAAGCTTTCTTT
CDR3: CASSASPGATEAFF
J: TRBJ1-1
V: TRBV6-1
D: NA
size: NA

DNA: TGCAGTGCTAGAGACGGAGGGGCTGCTTTCTTT
CDR3: CSARDGGAAFF
J: TRBJ1-1
V: TRBV20-1
D: NA
size: NA

DNA: TGTGCCAGCAGTTCCCGGAGTATCTATGGCTACACCTTC
CDR3: CASSSRSIYGYTF
J: TRBJ1-2
V: TRBV7-2
D: NA
size: few

DNA: TGTGCCAGCAGTTTATCAGGGATAGATACGCAGTATTTT
CDR3: CASSLSGIDTQYF
J: TRBJ2-3
V: TRBV27
D: NA
size: NA

DNA: TGCAGTGGCCAGCGAGCAGAACCCTTTCAGTACTTC
CDR3: CSGQRAEPFQYF
J: TRBJ2-4
V: TRBV20-1
D: NA
size: NA

DNA: TGCGCCAGCAGGGGCCCAGAATTGATTGAGACCCAGTACTTC
CDR3: CASRGPELIETQYF
J: TRBJ2-5
V: TRBV5-1
D: NA
size: NA

DNA: TGCAGTGCTAGTAGGGGGGGTCCCAAAAACATTCAGTACTTC
CDR3: CSASRGGPKNIQYF
J: TRBJ2-4
V: TRBV20-1
D: NA
size: few

DNA: TGCAGTGCTGTCACCGGGACTAGCGGGGGGTACGAGCAGTACTTC
CDR3: CSAVTGTSGGYEQYF
J: TRBJ2-7
V: TRBV20-1
D: TRBD2
size: few

DNA: TGTGCCAGCAGTTCCCGCTATGGCTACACCTTC
CDR3: CASSSRYGYTF
J: TRBJ1-2
V: TRBV12-3/TRBV12-4
D: NA
size: many

DNA: TGTGCCAGCACCCCGGGGGGGCCTTGGGAGACCCAGTACTTC
CDR3: CASTPGGPWETQYF
J: TRBJ2-5
V: TRBV6-5
D: TRBD2
size: NA

DNA: TGTGCCAGCAGTTACTTGAGGACGGACTATGGCTACACCTTC
CDR3: CASSYLRTDYGYTF
J: TRBJ1-2
V: TRBV6-2/TRBV6-3
D: NA
size: few

DNA: TGTGCCAGCAGCCCGCGGGCGACAGTGGATGAGCAGTTCTTC
CDR3: CASSPRATVDEQFF
J: TRBJ2-1
V: TRBV7-9
D: NA
size: NA

DNA: TGTGCCAGCTCACAGGGACAGTCGAACACCGGGGAGCTGTTTTTT
CDR3: CASSQGQSNTGELFF
J: TRBJ2-2
V: TRBV18
D: TRBD1
size: few

DNA: TGCGCCAGCAGTGAGTCACGTATAGGACAGGCAAACTACGAGCAGTACTTC
CDR3: CASSESRIGQANYEQYF
J: TRBJ2-7
V: TRBV10-1
D: TRBD1
size: NA

DNA: TGCAGCGCCTCCCAACTAGCGGCCCAAGAGACCCAGTACTTC
CDR3: CSASQLAAQETQYF
J: TRBJ2-5
V: TRBV29-1
D: TRBD2
size: NA

DNA: TGTGCCAGCAGCCAACGACTACTCGGGCACGCTAGCGGGGATACGCAGTATTTT
CDR3: CASSQRLLGHASGDTQYF
J: TRBJ2-3
V: TRBV4-2
D: TRBD2
size: NA

DNA: TGTGCCAGCAGCTTTAGCAGAAACTATGGCTACACCTTC
CDR3: CASSFSRNYGYTF
J: TRBJ1-2
V: TRBV7-9
D: NA
size: few

DNA: TGTGCCAGCAGCCGCAATGCCGGGACAGGGGTCACCGGGGAGCTGTTTTTT
CDR3: CASSRNAGTGVTGELFF
J: TRBJ2-2
V: TRBV7-9
D: TRBD1
size: few

DNA: TGTGCCAGCAGATCGACAAGAAACTATGGCTACACCTTC
CDR3: CASRSTRNYGYTF
J: TRBJ1-2
V: TRBV27
D: NA
size: NA

DNA: TGCGCCAGCAGCCAAGATCAGATACGGGTGAATGAGCAGTTCTTC
CDR3: CASSQDQIRVNEQFF
J: TRBJ2-1
V: TRBV4-3
D: NA
size: NA

DNA: TGTGCCAGCCTAGGACAGGGCCAGCACGAGCAGTACTTC
CDR3: CASLGQGQHEQYF
J: TRBJ2-7
V: TRBV12-3/TRBV12-4
D: TRBD1
size: few

DNA: TGTGCCAGCGGCCCTAGCGGGGGAGGAGAGACCCAGTACTTC
CDR3: CASGPSGGGETQYF
J: TRBJ2-5
V: TRBV19
D: TRBD2
size: NA

DNA: TGTGCCACCAGTGAGCCGGGGATGGGGACCGGGGAGCTGTTTTTT
CDR3: CATSEPGMGTGELFF
J: TRBJ2-2
V: TRBV24-1
D: NA
size: few

DNA: TGTGCCAGCAGCTCCGCTAGCGGTGCTAGCACAGATACGCAGTATTTT
CDR3: CASSSASGASTDTQYF
J: TRBJ2-3
V: TRBV7-2
D: TRBD2
size: few

DNA: TGTGCCAGTACCTATCCGCCAGGGGGCCAAGAGACCCAGTACTTC
CDR3: CASTYPPGGQETQYF
J: TRBJ2-5
V: TRBV19
D: TRBD1
size: NA

DNA: TGTGCCAGCAGTGTCCTCGGGACAGAGAACACCGGGGAGCTGTTTTTT
CDR3: CASSVLGTENTGELFF
J: TRBJ2-2
V: TRBV6-1
D: TRBD1
size: NA

DNA: TGTGCCAGCAGCTCCCGTGGGCCCACGGTGTCGTATTTT
CDR3: CASSSRGPTVSYF
J: TRBJ2-3
V: TRBV7-9
D: NA
size: few

DNA: TGTGCCAGCAGCGTACGAGCTAGCGGGGGGGGATCTGATACGCAGTATTTT
CDR3: CASSVRASGGGSDTQYF
J: TRBJ2-3
V: TRBV9
D: TRBD2
size: NA

DNA: TGTGCCAGCAGCCAAAGACCCGATCCTGAAGCTTTCTTT
CDR3: CASSQRPDPEAFF
J: TRBJ1-1
V: TRBV3-1
D: NA
size: few

DNA: TGTGCCAGCAGCTTAGGGGGAAGCATGGGAGGTGGCCATGGCTACACCTTC
CDR3: CASSLGGSMGGGHGYTF
J: TRBJ1-2
V: TRBV5-4
D: NA
size: NA

DNA: TGTGCCAGCAAGCGGGGGGGCATCAACAATGAGCAGTTCTTC
CDR3: CASKRGGINNEQFF
J: TRBJ2-1
V: TRBV6-2/TRBV6-3
D: TRBD2
size: NA

DNA: TGTGCCAGCAGCGTAGGGGTGACTAGCCAAAGTCAAGAGACCCAGTACTTC
CDR3: CASSVGVTSQSQETQYF
J: TRBJ2-5
V: TRBV9
D: TRBD2
size: once

DNA: TGTGCCAGCGCTAATAGCGGGTTTCAGAGCGGGGAGCTGTTTTTT
CDR3: CASANSGFQSGELFF
J: TRBJ2-2
V: TRBV7-2
D: TRBD2
size: few

DNA: TGTGCCAGCAGCCCAAGGGACAGGCCCCCCCGTGAGACCCAGTACTTC
CDR3: CASSPRDRPPRETQYF
J: TRBJ2-5
V: TRBV7-9
D: TRBD1
size: once

DNA: TGTGCCAGCAGTTTTGGGGGCCCTAACTATGGCTACACCTTC
CDR3: CASSFGGPNYGYTF
J: TRBJ1-2
V: TRBV12-3/TRBV12-4
D: NA
size: NA

DNA: TGCGCCAGCAGCCTCAGAGGGTTAGTCGGAGAGACCCAGTACTTC
CDR3: CASSLRGLVGETQYF
J: TRBJ2-5
V: TRBV4-3
D: NA
size: few

DNA: TGTGCCAGCAGAATCGCTAGCGGCAATGAGCAGTTCTTC
CDR3: CASRIASGNEQFF
J: TRBJ2-1
V: TRBV7-2
D: TRBD2
size: few

DNA: TGTGCCAGCAGCTTTGGCCCCGAGGTAAACACTGAAGCTTTCTTT
CDR3: CASSFGPEVNTEAFF
J: TRBJ1-1
V: TRBV5-6
D: NA
size: NA

DNA: TGTACCAGCAGCAAACCCGACCTTGCGATGAGCGAAAAACTGTTTTTT
CDR3: CTSSKPDLAMSEKLFF
J: TRBJ1-4
V: TRBV3-1
D: NA
size: NA

DNA: TGTGCCAGCAGGACGACAGGGTCGGATACGCAGTATTTT
CDR3: CASRTTGSDTQYF
J: TRBJ2-3
V: TRBV12-3/TRBV12-4
D: TRBD1
size: few

DNA: TGTGCCAGCAGCCCCTGGTACAATGAGCAGTTCTTC
CDR3: CASSPWYNEQFF
J: TRBJ2-1
V: TRBV11-2
D: NA
size: few